These 3 T cell receptor beta chains were sequenced from one sample in a study of OX40 agonist ivuxolimab in advanced cancers. This table comes from immunoSEQ multiplex PCR, and its TCRdb copy is limited to in-frame clones, with some not included. The sample includes roughly 50,000 clones, about 87% of them seen just once. This sample comprised CD4+ or CD8+ T cells sorted from blood, obtained in a trial of the OX40 agonist ivuxolimab. These receptors all come from an adult with an advanced solid tumor such as melanoma, head and neck, liver or kidney cancer.

The chain couples TRBV21-1 to TRBJ1-4; no check of the table's D call, TRBD1, against the DNA was made. TRBV21-1 is annotated as a pseudogene. The CDR3 totals 15 residues. The CDR3 reads CASSKNRRVNEKLFF. CDR3 coding DNA: TGTGCCAGCAGCAAAAACCGCAGGGTGAATGAAAAACTGTTTTTT.

The chain joins TRBV27 to TRBJ1-2; possibly TRBD1 for D (5 bases). The CDR3 totals 16 residues. The germline V gene encodes CDR1 MNHEY and CDR2 SMNVEV (reference sequence). Trimming removed 3 bases at V and 8 bases at J, with 22 bases between. The CDR3 DNA reads TGTGCCAGCAGTTTTACCGGGACGCAGCCCTTGGGCGGCTACACCTTC. Its translation: CASSFTGTQPLGGYTF.

This clone was observed a few times. The rearrangement joins TRBV4-3 to TRBJ1-2; tentative D call: TRBD1 (5 bases). Trimming took 0 bases from V and 4 from J, leaving 24 bases between them. The germline gives CDR1 LGHNA, CDR2 YSLEER. This CDR3 contains 19 residues. The DNA for the CDR3 is TGCGCCAGCAGCCAAGACACACCCTCTATAGTCGGGGACTTCTATGGCTACACCTTC. Translation gives CASSQDTPSIVGDFYGYTF.